This T cell receptor beta chain was captured by sequencing in a study of blood T cells in healthy people across ages. Combining a sample-barcoded 5' primer with a J-beta primer mix, a second PCR ran for 7 to 11 cycles. MiXCR, applied by TCRdb to the 5' RACE reads, yields one record per CDR3 protein. The table shows roughly 2 million distinct CDR3 sequences, with about 50% occurring only once. The V gene's germline CDR1 is SNHLY and CDR2 FYNNEI. The CDR3 extends over 12 amino acids. The V gene lost 3 bases and the J gene lost 8 bases, with 8 bases spanning the gap. A few counts support this clonotype. The sample consisted of blood. The sequence came from a woman between 35 and 50 years old in good health. The chain uses TRBV2 and TRBJ2-1, with D perhaps TRBD2 (6 bases). Here the CDR3 reads CASSDVADEQFF. The CDR3 bases are TGTGCCAGCAGTGACGTAGCGGATGAGCAGTTCTTC.